A selection of T cell receptor beta chains follows, all from one sample in a study of molecular identifiers for immune sequencing clone quantification. From the PCR reads, TCRdb called clonotypes with MiXCR, one entry per CDR3 protein. The table lists hundreds of thousands of distinct CDR3 sequences, roughly 23% of them singletons. The sample was naive CD8+ T cells from blood, with Jurkat cell RNA spiked in. The receptors stem from a human donor in good health. Some libraries in this study had Jurkat cell RNA spiked in. CDR3s include the opening cysteine and the closing phenylalanine or tryptophan. The D gene is left open where the match is weak. Expanded clones are given a class, and other clones once, few, many or no size at all.

clone_size	v_call	j_call	d_call	cdr3_aa	cdr3_nt
many	TRBV28	TRBJ2-3	TRBD1	CASSFDRVGRTDTQYF	TGTGCCAGCAGTTTCGACAGGGTCGGGCGCACAGATACGCAGTATTTT
NA	TRBV5-1	TRBJ2-7	TRBD2	CASSPRGPAGTYEQYF	TGCGCCAGCAGTCCGCGCGGACCAGCGGGAACCTACGAGCAGTACTTC
many	TRBV7-9	TRBJ1-1	NA	CASSPQTVNTEAFF	TGTGCCAGCAGCCCACAGACGGTGAACACTGAAGCTTTCTTT
many	TRBV6-1	TRBJ2-2	TRBD1	CASSYKTGETNTGELFF	TGTGCCAGCAGTTACAAGACAGGGGAAACAAACACCGGGGAGCTGTTTTTT
few	TRBV7-9	TRBJ2-7	TRBD2	CASSPPPSGIKQYF	TGTGCCAGCAGCCCGCCGCCTAGCGGGATTAAGCAGTACTTC
NA	TRBV7-2	TRBJ2-5	TRBD1	CASSLTGGTETQYF	TGTGCCAGCAGCTTGACAGGGGGCACGGAGACCCAGTACTTC
many	TRBV29-1	TRBJ2-3	NA	CSVEGRRQSTDTQYF	TGCAGCGTTGAAGGGCGTAGGCAGAGCACAGATACGCAGTATTTT
many	TRBV24-1	TRBJ2-5	NA	CATSDLPRDRQETQYF	TGTGCCACCAGTGATTTGCCGCGGGACAGACAAGAGACCCAGTACTTC
many	TRBV6-2/TRBV6-3	TRBJ1-5	NA	CASSYLDSPGYSNQPQHF	TGTGCCAGCAGTTACCTGGACAGTCCAGGATATAGCAATCAGCCCCAGCATTTT
NA	TRBV7-9	TRBJ2-5	NA	CASSLVVRGQETQYF	TGTGCCAGCAGCTTAGTGGTCAGGGGCCAAGAGACCCAGTACTTC